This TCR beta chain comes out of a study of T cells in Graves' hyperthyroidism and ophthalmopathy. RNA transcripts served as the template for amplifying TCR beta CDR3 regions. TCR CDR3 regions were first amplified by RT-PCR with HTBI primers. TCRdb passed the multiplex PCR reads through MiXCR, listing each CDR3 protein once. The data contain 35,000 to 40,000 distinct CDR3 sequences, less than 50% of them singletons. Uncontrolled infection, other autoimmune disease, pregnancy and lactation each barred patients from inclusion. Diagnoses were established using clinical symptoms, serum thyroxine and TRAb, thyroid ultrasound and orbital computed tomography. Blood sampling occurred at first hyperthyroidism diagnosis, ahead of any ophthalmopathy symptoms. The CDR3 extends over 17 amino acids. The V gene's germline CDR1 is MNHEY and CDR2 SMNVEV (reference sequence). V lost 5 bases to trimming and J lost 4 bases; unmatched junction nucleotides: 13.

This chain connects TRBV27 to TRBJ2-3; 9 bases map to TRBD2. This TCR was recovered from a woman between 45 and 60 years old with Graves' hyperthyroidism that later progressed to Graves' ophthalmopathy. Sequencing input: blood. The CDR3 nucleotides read TGTGCCAGCAGTCCCCGTAGTAGCGGGAGCCCGGCAGATACGCAGTATTTT. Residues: CASSPRSSGSPADTQYF.